This passage covers 15 T cell receptor beta chains from one sample sequenced in a study of OX40 agonist ivuxolimab in advanced cancers. The data were produced by immunoSEQ multiplex PCR, yet TCRdb's version contains in-frame clones alone and is incomplete. This table holds 99,000 or so clones, under 90% found once. This specimen was CD4+ or CD8+ T cells sorted from blood, taken in a trial of the OX40 agonist ivuxolimab. Source of these receptors: an adult with an advanced solid tumor such as melanoma, head and neck, liver or kidney cancer.

The rearrangement uses TRBV19 and TRBJ2-1; 7 nucleotides agree with TRBD2. The CDR3 has 14 residues. Per the germline V gene, CDR1 is LNHDA and CDR2 is SQIVND (reference sequence). The CDR3 bases are TGTGCTTCGAAGCGGGACTTACAATACAATGAGCAGTTCTTC. It yields the protein CASKRDLQYNEQFF. Combining the CDR3 with reference TRBV19 and TRBJ2-1 gives the whole variable domain DGGITQSPKYLFRKEGQNVTLSCEQNLNHDAMYWYRQDPGQGLRLIYYSQIVNDFQKGDIAEGYSVSREKKESFPLTVTSAQKNPTAFYLCASKRDLQYNEQFFGPGTRLTVL.

The chain links TRBV5-4 to TRBJ1-1; D remains unclear. The germline V gene has CDR1 SGHNT and CDR2 YYREEE (reference sequence). The CDR3 sequence is 14 residues long. Deletions cut 0 bases from V and 1 base from J, with 7 bases between. DNA of the CDR3: TGTGCCAGCAGCTTGGAACCGACGAACACTGAAGCTTTCTTT. Translating it yields CASSLEPTNTEAFF.

This clone appeared a single time. The chain joins TRBV6-5 to TRBJ1-2; 7 bases map to TRBD1. CDR1 and CDR2 (germline): MNHEY, SVGAGI. CDR3 size: 15 residues. V was clipped by 2 bases and J by 4 bases; unmatched bases: 7. The CDR3 nucleotides read TGTGCCAGCAGTTACCCGACAGGGACATTCTATGGCTACACCTTC. It specifies CASSYPTGTFYGYTF.

The chain combines TRBV5-6 with TRBJ2-2, with 7 positions matching TRBD1. Trimming at V came to 4 bases and at J to 1 base, leaving 4 bases not matched to a gene. This CDR3 contains 15 residues. The germline gives CDR1 SGHDT, CDR2 YYEEEE. The CDR3 DNA follows: TGTGCCAGCAGCAGACAGGGTCAGAACACCGGGGAGCTGTTTTTT. Translated: CASSRQGQNTGELFF.

On this clone: Other nucleotide sequences from this sample produce the same CDR3. The chain joins TRBV19 to TRBJ2-2; the D is unclear. Trimming removed 3 bases at V and 6 bases at J, with 8 bases between. CDR3 length: 13 residues. Germline V lookup: CDR1 LNHDA, CDR2 SQIVND (reference sequence). The CDR3: CASSIGAAGELFF. The CDR3 coding sequence is TGTGCCAGTAGTATCGGAGCCGCCGGGGAGCTGTTTTTT.

The rearrangement links TRBV4-2 to TRBJ1-1; tentatively, D is TRBD1 (5 bases). The V and J ends lost 1 base and 0 bases respectively, with 15 bases between them. Germline CDR1 reads LGHNA; CDR2 reads YNFKEQ. The CDR3 loop spans 17 amino acids. For the CDR3, the DNA is TGTGCCAGCAGCCAAGGGGTAGGGGCGGGGGTGAACACTGAAGCTTTCTTT. This gives the protein CASSQGVGAGVNTEAFF.

This clone was observed once. The genes are TRBV7-6 and TRBJ2-3; 11 bases align to TRBD2. After removal of 2 bases from V and 2 bases from J, the junction contained 3 bases not matched to a gene. From germline, CDR1 is SGHVS and CDR2 FNYEAQ. CDR3 size: 16 residues. The CDR3 sequence: CASSLLAGGPTDTQYF. The CDR3 DNA is TGTGCCAGCAGCTTACTAGCGGGGGGCCCCACAGATACGCAGTATTTT.

V gene TRBV10-2 combines with J gene TRBJ2-7; 11 nucleotides line up with TRBD2. The V and J ends lost 5 bases and 2 bases, in that order; junction bases with no gene match: 2. CDR1 is WSHSY and CDR2 is SAAADI in the germline V gene. The CDR3 spans 14 residues. The CDR3 DNA reads TGCGCCAGCAGTAAGACTAGCGGGACCTACGAGCAGTACTTC. Protein: CASSKTSGTYEQYF.

The gene calls are TRBV7-9 and TRBJ2-7, with a tentative D call TRBD1 (5 bases). Germline V gene data show CDR1 as SEHNR and CDR2 as FQNEAQ (reference sequence). Deletions cut 1 base from V and 2 bases from J, with 12 bases between. This CDR3 contains 15 residues. This chain's CDR3 is CASSLVVRATYEQYF. The CDR3 DNA reads TGTGCCAGCAGCTTAGTTGTCAGGGCCACCTACGAGCAGTACTTC.

Worth noting for this clone: The junction shows a germline mismatch at one end, possibly a read error. The chain has TRBV12-5 and TRBJ2-7, with D perhaps matching TRBD1 (5 bases). This CDR3 region has 12 residues. Germline CDR1 LGHNT, CDR2 FRNRAP. This CDR3 reads CASGLDIDEQYF. The CDR3 DNA reads TGTGCTAGTGGCTTGGACATCGACGAGCAGTACTTC.

The CDR3 DNA sequence: TGTGCCAGCAGCAGGACTAGCGGGAGCTGGTCCCCGGAGGAGACCCAGTACTTC. Residues: CASSRTSGSWSPEETQYF. V is TRBV21-1 and J is TRBJ2-5; the table's D call TRBD2 went unverified against the DNA. TRBV21-1 is a known pseudogene. This CDR3 region has 18 residues.

The J gene is TRBJ2-1, the V gene TRBV11-2, with D unclear. Trimming left V 7 bases short and J 0 bases short, with 4 bases between. CDR3 length: 12 amino acids. Germline V gene sequence: CDR1 SGHAT, CDR2 FQNNGV. CDR3 sequence: CASTGSYNEQFF. In nucleotides, the CDR3 is TGTGCCAGCACAGGCTCCTACAATGAGCAGTTCTTC.

The V gene is TRBV7-9, the J gene TRBJ1-1, with D possibly matching TRBD1 (5 bases). V was clipped by 2 bases and J by 6 bases, with 13 bases between them. CDR1 is SEHNR and CDR2 is FQNEAQ in the germline V gene (reference sequence). The CDR3 has 14 residues. CDR3 DNA sequence: TGTGCCAGCAGCTTAAGTCAGGGACTGTCTGAAGCTTTCTTT. It is translated as CASSLSQGLSEAFF.

This clone was counted a single time. V and J are TRBV6-5 and TRBJ1-1, with 8 positions matching TRBD1. Per the germline V gene, CDR1 is MNHEY and CDR2 is SVGAGI. The CDR3 sequence is 13 residues long. V lost 8 bases and J lost 3; bases outside the gene matches: 5. For the CDR3, the DNA is TGTGCCAGCCACCAGGGGGCCTACACTGAAGCTTTCTTT. Translation gives CASHQGAYTEAFF.

This clone was seen just once. J is TRBJ2-3 and V is TRBV5-1; 7 nucleotides align to TRBD2. The CDR3 has 18 residues. Germline lookup yields CDR1 SGHRS and CDR2 YFSETQ. J lost 3 bases, V lost 0 bases, and 13 bases had no gene match. The CDR3 coding sequence is TGCGCCAGCAGCTTGGCATTAGCGGGCCGCTTGAGTACAGATACGCAGTATTTT. The encoded protein is CASSLALAGRLSTDTQYF.